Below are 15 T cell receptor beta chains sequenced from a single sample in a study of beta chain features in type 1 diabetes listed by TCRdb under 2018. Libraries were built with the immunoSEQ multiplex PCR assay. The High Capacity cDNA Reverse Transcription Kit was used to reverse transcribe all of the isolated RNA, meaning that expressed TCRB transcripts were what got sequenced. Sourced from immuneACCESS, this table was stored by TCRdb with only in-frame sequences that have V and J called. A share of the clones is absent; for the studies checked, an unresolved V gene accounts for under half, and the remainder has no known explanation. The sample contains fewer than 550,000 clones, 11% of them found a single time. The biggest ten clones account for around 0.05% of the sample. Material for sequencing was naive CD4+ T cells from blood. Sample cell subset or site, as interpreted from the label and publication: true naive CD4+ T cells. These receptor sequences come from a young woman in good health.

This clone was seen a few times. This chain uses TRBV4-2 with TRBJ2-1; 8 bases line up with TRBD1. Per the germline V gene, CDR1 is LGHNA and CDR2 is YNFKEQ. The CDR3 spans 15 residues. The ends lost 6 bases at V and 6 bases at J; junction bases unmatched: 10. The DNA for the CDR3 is TGTGCCAGCAGATTCACAGGGGGATATGTCAATGAGCAGTTCTTC. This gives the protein CASRFTGGYVNEQFF.

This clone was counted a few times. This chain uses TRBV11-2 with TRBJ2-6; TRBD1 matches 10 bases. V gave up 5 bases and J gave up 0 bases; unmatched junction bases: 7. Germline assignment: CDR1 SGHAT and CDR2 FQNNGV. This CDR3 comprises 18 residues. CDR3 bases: TGTGCCAGCAGCCCTAGGACAGGGGGATACTCTGGGGCCAACGTCCTGACTTTC. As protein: CASSPRTGGYSGANVLTF.

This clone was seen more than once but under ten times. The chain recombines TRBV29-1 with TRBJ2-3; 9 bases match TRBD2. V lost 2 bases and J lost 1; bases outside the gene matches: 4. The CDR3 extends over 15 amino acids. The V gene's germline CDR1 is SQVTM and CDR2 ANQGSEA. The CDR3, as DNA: TGCAGCGTTGAACGCGGGGGGGCCGGCACAGATACGCAGTATTTT. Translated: CSVERGGAGTDTQYF.

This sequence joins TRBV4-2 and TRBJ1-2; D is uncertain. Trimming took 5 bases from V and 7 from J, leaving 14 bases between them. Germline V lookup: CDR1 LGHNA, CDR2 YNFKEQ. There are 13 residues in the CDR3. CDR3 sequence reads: CASSSPTGSGYTF. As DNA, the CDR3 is TGTGCCAGCAGCTCCCCCACGGGGAGTGGCTACACCTTC.

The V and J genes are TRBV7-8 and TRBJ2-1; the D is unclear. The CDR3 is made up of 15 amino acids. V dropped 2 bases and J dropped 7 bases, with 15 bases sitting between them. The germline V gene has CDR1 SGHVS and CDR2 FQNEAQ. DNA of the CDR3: TGTGCCAGCAGCTTATCTAGGGTGAGCTCGAATGAGCAGTTCTTC. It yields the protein CASSLSRVSSNEQFF. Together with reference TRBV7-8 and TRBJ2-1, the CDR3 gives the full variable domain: GAGVSQSPRYKVAKRGQDVALRCDPISGHVSLFWYQQALGQGPEFLTYFQNEAQLDKSGLPSDRFFAERPEGSVSTLKIQRTQQEDSAVYLCASSLSRVSSNEQFFGPGTRLTVL.

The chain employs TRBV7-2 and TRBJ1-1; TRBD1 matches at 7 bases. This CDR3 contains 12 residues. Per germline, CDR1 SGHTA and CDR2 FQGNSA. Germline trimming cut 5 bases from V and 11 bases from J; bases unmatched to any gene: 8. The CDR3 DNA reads TGTGCCAGCAGCCCTAGGGAGGGGGCGGCTTTCTTT. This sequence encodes CASSPREGAAFF. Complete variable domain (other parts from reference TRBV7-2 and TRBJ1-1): GAGVSQSPSNKVTEKGKDVELRCDPISGHTALYWYRQSLGQGLEFLIYFQGNSAPDKSGLPSDRFSAERTGGSVSTLTIQRTQQEDSAVYLCASSPREGAAFFGQGTRLTVV.

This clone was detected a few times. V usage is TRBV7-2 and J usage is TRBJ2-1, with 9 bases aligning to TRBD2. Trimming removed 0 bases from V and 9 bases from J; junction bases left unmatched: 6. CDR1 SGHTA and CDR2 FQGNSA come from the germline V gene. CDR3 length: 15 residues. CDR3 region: CASSLAGAGGGEQFF. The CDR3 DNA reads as TGTGCCAGCAGCTTAGCAGGAGCGGGAGGAGGTGAGCAGTTCTTC.

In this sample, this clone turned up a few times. Written as DNA, the CDR3 is TGTGCCAGCACGCGGGAGCCAAACACCGGGGAGCTGTTTTTT. Translating it yields CASTREPNTGELFF. V and J are TRBV2 and TRBJ2-2; 7 nucleotides line up with TRBD2. The CDR3 has 14 amino acids. After removal of 7 bases from V and 2 bases from J, the junction contained 4 bases not matched to a gene. Germline V lookup: CDR1 SNHLY, CDR2 FYNNEI.

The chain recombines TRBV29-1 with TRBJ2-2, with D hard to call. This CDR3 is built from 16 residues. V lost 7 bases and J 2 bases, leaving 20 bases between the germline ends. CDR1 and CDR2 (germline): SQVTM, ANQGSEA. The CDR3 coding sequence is TGCAGCGCTCAGGCCAGACCCACCCTCAACACCGGGGAGCTGTTTTTT. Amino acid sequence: CSAQARPTLNTGELFF.

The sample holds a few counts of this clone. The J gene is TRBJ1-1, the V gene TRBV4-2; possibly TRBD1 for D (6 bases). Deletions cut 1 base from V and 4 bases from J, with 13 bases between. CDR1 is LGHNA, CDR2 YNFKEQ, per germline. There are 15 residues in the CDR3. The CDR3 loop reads CASSQVGGRSTEAFF. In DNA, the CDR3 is TGTGCCAGCAGCCAAGTTGGGGGGCGCAGCACTGAAGCTTTCTTT.

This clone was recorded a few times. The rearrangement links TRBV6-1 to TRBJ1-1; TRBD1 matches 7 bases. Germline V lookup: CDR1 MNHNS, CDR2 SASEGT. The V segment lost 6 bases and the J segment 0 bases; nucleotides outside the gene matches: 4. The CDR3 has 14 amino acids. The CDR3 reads CASRGQAMNTEAFF. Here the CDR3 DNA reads TGTGCCAGCAGAGGACAGGCTATGAACACTGAAGCTTTCTTT.

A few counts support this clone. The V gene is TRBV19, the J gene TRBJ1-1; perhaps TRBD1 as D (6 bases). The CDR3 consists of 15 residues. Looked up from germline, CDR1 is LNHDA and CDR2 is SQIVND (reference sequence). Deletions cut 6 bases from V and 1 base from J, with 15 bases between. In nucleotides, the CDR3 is TGTGCCAGTAGGACAGGCGCAACACAGAACACTGAAGCTTTCTTT. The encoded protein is CASRTGATQNTEAFF.

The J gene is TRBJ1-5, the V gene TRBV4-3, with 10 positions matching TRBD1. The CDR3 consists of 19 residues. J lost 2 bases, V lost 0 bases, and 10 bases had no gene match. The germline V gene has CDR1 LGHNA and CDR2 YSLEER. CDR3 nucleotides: TGCGCCAGCAGCCAAGATTTGGGACAGGGGCGCGTCGGCAATCAGCCCCAGCATTTT. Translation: CASSQDLGQGRVGNQPQHF.

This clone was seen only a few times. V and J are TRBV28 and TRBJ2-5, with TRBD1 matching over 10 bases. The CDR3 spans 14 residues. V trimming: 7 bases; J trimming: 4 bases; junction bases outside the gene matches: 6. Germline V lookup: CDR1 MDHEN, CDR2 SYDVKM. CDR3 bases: TGTGCCAGCATAGCGGGACAGGGGTCAGAGACCCAGTACTTC. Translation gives CASIAGQGSETQYF.

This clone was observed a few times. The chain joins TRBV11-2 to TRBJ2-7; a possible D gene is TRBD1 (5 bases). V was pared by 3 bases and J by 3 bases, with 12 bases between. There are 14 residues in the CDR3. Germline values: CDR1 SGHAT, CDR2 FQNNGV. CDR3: CASSLAGPNYEQYV. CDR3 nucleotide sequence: TGTGCCAGCAGCTTGGCAGGGCCGAACTACGAGCAGTACGTC.